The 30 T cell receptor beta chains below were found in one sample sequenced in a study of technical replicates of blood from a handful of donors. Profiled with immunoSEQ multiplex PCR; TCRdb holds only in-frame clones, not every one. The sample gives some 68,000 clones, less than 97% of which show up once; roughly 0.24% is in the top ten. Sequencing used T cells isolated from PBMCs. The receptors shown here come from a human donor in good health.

The CDR3 here is CASSIDSSGGTDTQYF. In nucleotides, the CDR3 is TGTGCCAGTAGTATTGATTCTAGCGGGGGCACAGATACGCAGTATTTT. The V call is TRBV19, the J call TRBJ2-3, with 9 bases fitting TRBD2. Losses at the gene ends were 3 bases for V and 1 base for J; bases not matched to a gene: 5. Germline CDR1 reads LNHDA; CDR2 reads SQIVND (reference sequence). This CDR3 contains 16 residues.

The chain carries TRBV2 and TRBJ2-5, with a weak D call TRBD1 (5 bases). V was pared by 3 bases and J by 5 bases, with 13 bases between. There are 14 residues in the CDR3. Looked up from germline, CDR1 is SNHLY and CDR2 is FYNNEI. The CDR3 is CASSDLGALETQYF. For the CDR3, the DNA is TGTGCCAGCAGTGACTTAGGGGCCCTCGAGACCCAGTACTTC.

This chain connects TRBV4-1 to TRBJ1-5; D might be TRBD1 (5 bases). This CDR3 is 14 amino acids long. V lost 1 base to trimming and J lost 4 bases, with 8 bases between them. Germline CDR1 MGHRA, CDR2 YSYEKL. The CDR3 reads CASSQVGGNQPQHF. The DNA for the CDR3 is TGCGCCAGCAGCCAAGTGGGGGGTAATCAGCCCCAGCATTTT.

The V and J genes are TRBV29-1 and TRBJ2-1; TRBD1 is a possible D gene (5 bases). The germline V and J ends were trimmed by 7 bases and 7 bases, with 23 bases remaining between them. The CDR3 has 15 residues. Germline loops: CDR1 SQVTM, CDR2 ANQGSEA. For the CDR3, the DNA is TGCAGCGCTCGCAAAGCAGGTTGGGCAGGGAATGAGCAGTTCTTC. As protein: CSARKAGWAGNEQFF.

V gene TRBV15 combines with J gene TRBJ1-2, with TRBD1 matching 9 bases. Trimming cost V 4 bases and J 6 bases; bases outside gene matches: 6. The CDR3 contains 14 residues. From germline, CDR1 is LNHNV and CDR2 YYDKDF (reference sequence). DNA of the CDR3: TGTGCCACCAGCAAACGGGACAGGGCGAATGGCTACACCTTC. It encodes CATSKRDRANGYTF.

The DNA of the CDR3 is TGTGCCACCAGCAGAACAGGGAGCAATCAGCCCCAGCATTTT. It is translated as CATSRTGSNQPQHF. The rearrangement uses TRBV15 and TRBJ1-5; TRBD1 is a possible D gene (6 bases). CDR3 length: 14 residues. V was trimmed by 2 bases and J by 1 base, leaving 6 bases between them. Germline CDR1 LNHNV, CDR2 YYDKDF (reference sequence).

CDR3 coding DNA: TGTGCCAGTAGTATGGACAGGGGGCGTCCCGGACACAGCTCCTACGAGCAGTACTTC. As protein: CASSMDRGRPGHSSYEQYF. The chain uses TRBV19 and TRBJ2-7, with 11 nucleotides matching TRBD1. This CDR3 region has 19 residues. With V trimmed by 3 bases and J by 0 bases, 13 bases remained unmatched. Germline CDR1 reads LNHDA; CDR2 reads SQIVND (reference sequence).

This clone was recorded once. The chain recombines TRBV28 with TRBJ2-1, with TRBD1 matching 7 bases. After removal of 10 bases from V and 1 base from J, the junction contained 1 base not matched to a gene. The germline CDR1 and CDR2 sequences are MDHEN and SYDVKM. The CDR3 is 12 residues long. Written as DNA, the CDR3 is TGTGCCACACAGGGGTCCTACAATGAGCAGTTCTTC. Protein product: CATQGSYNEQFF.

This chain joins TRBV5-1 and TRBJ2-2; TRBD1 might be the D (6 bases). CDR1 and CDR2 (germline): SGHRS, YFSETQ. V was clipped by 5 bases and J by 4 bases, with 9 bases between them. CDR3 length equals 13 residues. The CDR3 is CASSGGFTGELFF. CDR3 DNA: TGCGCCAGCAGTGGGGGCTTCACCGGGGAGCTGTTTTTT.

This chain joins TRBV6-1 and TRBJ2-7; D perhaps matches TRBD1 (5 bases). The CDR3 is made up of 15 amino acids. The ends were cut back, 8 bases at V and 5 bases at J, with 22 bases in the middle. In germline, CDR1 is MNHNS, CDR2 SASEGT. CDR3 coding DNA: TGTGCCAGCGACTCGAAGGTTAGGGGTGGCGACGAGCAGTACTTC. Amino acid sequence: CASDSKVRGGDEQYF.

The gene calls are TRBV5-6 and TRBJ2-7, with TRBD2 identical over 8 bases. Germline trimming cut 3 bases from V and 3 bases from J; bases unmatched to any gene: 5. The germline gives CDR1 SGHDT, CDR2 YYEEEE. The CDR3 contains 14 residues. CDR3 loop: CASSSGLGGYEQYF. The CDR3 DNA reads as TGTGCCAGCAGCTCGGGACTAGGAGGCTACGAGCAGTACTTC.

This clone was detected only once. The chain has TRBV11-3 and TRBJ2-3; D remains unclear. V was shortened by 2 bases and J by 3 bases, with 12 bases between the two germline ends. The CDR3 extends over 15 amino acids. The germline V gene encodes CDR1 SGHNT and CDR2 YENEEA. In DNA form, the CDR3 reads TGTGCCAGCAGCTTACTTTCGTCGAGAACAGATACGCAGTATTTT. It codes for CASSLLSSRTDTQYF.

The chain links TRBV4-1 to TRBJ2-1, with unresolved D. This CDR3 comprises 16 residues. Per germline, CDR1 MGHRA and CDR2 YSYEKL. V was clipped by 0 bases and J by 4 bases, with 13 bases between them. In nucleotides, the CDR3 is TGCGCCAGCAGCCAAGATCTCGGTTCCGGGTACAATGAGCAGTTCTTC. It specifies CASSQDLGSGYNEQFF.

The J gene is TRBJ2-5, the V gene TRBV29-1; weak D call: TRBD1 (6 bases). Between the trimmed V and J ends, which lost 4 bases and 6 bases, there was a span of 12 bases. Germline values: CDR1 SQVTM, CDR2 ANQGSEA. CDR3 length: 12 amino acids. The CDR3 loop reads CSVGGQGKTQYF. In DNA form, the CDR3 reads TGCAGCGTTGGGGGGCAGGGGAAGACCCAGTACTTC. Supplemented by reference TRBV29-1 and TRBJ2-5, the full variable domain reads SAVISQKPSRDICQRGTSLTIQCQVDSQVTMMFWYRQQPGQSLTLIATANQGSEATYESGFVIDKFPISRPNLTFSTLTVSNMSPEDSSIYLCSVGGQGKTQYFGPGTRLLVL.

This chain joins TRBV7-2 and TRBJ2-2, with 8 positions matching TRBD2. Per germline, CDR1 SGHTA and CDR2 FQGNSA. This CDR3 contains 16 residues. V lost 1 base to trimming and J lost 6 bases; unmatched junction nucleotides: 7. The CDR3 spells CASSLVVGLAPGELFF. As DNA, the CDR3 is TGTGCCAGCAGCTTAGTGGTTGGACTAGCTCCCGGGGAGCTGTTTTTT.

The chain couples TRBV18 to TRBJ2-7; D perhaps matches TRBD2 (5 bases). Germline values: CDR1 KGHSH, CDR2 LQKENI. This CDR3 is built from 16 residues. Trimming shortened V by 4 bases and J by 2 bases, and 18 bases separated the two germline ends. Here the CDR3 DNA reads TGTGCCAGCTCACTAAACCCCCCTGCCGGGACCTACGAGCAGTACTTC. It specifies CASSLNPPAGTYEQYF.

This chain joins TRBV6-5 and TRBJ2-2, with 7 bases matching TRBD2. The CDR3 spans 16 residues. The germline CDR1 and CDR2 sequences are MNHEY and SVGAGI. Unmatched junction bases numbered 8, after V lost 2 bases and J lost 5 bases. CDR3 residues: CASSYNGGSSTGELFF. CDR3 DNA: TGTGCCAGCAGTTACAATGGCGGGAGTTCGACCGGGGAGCTGTTTTTT.

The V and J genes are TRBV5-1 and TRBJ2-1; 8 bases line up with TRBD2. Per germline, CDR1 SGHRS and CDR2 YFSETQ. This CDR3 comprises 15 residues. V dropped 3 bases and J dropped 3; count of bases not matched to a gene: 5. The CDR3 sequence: CASSYSGGNYNEQFF. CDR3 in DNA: TGCGCCAGCAGCTACAGCGGGGGCAACTACAATGAGCAGTTCTTC. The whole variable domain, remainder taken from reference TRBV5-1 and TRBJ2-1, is KAGVTQTPRYLIKTRGQQVTLSCSPISGHRSVSWYQQTPGQGLQFLFEYFSETQRNKGNFPGRFSGRQFSNSRSEMNVSTLELGDSALYLCASSYSGGNYNEQFFGPGTRLTVL.

CDR3 amino acids: CASSFWREGLNEQFF. DNA for the CDR3: TGTGCCAGCAGCTTTTGGCGGGAGGGCCTCAATGAGCAGTTCTTC. V gene TRBV5-6 combines with J gene TRBJ2-1; 9 bases match TRBD2. J gave up 6 bases and V 2 bases, and 6 bases lay outside the gene matches. Germline CDR1 and CDR2: SGHDT and YYEEEE. The CDR3 covers 15 residues. Full variable domain (outside the CDR3, taken from reference TRBV5-6 and TRBJ2-1): DAGVTQSPTHLIKTRGQQVTLRCSPKSGHDTVSWYQQALGQGPQFIFQYYEEEERQRGNFPDRFSGHQFPNYSSELNVNALLLGDSALYLCASSFWREGLNEQFFGPGTRLTVL.

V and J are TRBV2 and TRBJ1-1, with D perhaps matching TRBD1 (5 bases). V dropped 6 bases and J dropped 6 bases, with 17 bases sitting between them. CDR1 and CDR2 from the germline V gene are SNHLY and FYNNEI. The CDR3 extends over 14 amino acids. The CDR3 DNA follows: TGTGCCAGCAGGGTGACCGGGGACTACTCTGAAGCTTTCTTT. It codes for CASRVTGDYSEAFF.

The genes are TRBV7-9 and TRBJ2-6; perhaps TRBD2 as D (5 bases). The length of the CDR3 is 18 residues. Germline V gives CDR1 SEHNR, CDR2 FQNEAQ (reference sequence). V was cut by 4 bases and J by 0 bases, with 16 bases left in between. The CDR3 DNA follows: TGTGCCAGCAGCTCCGACGGGCGGGCCTTCTCTGGGGCCAACGTCCTGACTTTC. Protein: CASSSDGRAFSGANVLTF.

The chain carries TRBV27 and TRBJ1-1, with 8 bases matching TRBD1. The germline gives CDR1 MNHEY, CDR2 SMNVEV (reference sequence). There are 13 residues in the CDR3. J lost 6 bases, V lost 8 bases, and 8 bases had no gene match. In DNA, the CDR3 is TGTGCCAGCGCAAGACAGGGGCGGTCTGAAGCTTTCTTT. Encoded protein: CASARQGRSEAFF.

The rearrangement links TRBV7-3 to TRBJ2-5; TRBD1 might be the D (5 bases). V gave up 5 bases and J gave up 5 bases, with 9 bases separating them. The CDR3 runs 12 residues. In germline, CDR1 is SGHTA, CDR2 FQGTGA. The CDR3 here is CASSQGGETQYF. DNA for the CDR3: TGTGCCAGCAGCCAGGGTGGTGAGACCCAGTACTTC.

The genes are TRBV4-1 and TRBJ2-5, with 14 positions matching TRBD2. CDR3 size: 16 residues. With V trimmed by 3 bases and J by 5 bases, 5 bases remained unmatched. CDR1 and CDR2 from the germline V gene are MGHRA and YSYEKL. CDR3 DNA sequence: TGCGCCAGCAGCCAGGGACTAGCGGGAGCCTGGGAGACCCAGTACTTC. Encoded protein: CASSQGLAGAWETQYF.

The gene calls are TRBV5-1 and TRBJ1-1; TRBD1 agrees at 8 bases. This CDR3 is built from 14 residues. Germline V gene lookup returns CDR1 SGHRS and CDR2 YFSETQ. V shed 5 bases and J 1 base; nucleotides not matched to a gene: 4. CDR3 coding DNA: TGCGCCAGCAGTGCAGGGGGCACGAACACTGAAGCTTTCTTT. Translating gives CASSAGGTNTEAFF.

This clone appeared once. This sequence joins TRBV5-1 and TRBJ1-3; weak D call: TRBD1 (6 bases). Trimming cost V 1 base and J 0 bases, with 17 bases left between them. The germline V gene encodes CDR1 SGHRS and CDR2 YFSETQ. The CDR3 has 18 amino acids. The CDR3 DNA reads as TGCGCCAGCAGCTTGATAGGACAGTCTTACAGCTCTGGAAACACCATATATTTT. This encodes CASSLIGQSYSSGNTIYF.

In nucleotides, the CDR3 is TGTGCCAGCATAAACTTCCCGGGACAGAGCTCCTACGAGCAGTACTTC. Protein sequence: CASINFPGQSSYEQYF. The J gene is TRBJ2-7, the V gene TRBV7-2, with TRBD1 matching over 7 bases. With V trimmed by 7 bases and J by 0 bases, 12 bases remained unmatched. The CDR3 is 16 residues long. CDR1 is SGHTA, CDR2 FQGNSA, per germline.

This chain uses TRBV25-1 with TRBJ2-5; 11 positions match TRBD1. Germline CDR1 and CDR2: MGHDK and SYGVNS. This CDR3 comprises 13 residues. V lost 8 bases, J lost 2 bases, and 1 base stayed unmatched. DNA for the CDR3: TGTGCCAGCCGGGACAGGGGGCAAGAGACCCAGTACTTC. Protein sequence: CASRDRGQETQYF. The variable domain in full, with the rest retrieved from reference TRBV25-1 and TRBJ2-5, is EADIYQTPRYLVIGTGKKITLECSQTMGHDKMYWYQQDPGMELHLIHYSYGVNSTEKGDLSSESTVSRIRTEHFPLTLESARPSHTSQYLCASRDRGQETQYFGPGTRLLVL.

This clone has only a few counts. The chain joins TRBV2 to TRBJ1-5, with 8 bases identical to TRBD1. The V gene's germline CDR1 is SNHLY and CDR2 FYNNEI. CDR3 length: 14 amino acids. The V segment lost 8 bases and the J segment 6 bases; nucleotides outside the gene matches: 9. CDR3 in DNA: TGTGCCAGCCGCGGGACAGGAGAGGCTCAGCCCCAGCATTTT. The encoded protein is CASRGTGEAQPQHF. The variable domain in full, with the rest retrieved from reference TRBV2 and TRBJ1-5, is EPEVTQTPSHQVTQMGQEVILRCVPISNHLYFYWYRQILGQKVEFLVSFYNNEISEKSEIFDDQFSVERPDGSNFTLKIRSTKLEDSAMYFCASRGTGEAQPQHFGDGTRLSIL.

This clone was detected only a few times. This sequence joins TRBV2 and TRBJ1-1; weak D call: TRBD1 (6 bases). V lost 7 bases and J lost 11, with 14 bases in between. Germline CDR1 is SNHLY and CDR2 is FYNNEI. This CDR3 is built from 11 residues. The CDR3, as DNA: TGTGCCAGCAAAGGACAGTTTGGGGCTTTCTTT. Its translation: CASKGQFGAFF.